A single sample gave rise to the 27 T cell receptor beta chains below, sequenced in a study of regulatory T cells in long-lasting Graves disease. Arm-PCR with iRepertoire HTBI primers amplified the CDR3 regions for these TCR beta libraries. Using its own MiXCR run on the multiplex PCR reads, TCRdb lists one record per CDR3 protein. The sample has 360,000 or so distinct CDR3 sequences; 15% to 20% are singletons. Time point specified: newly diagnosed GD, antithyroid drugs for less than 3 months. Making the TCR library involved RNA that had been extracted from PBMCs. The sample was also linked to a second study, of T cells in Graves' hyperthyroidism and ophthalmopathy.

Sequenced material: peripheral blood mononuclear cells (PBMCs), taken at new diagnosis, from a patient treated with antithyroid drugs. The receptors here all came from a woman between 18 and 30 years old with Graves disease.

This clonotype was seen many times. The chain joins TRBV5-1 to TRBJ2-6, with D unclear. In germline, CDR1 is SGHRS, CDR2 YFSETQ. The CDR3 is 13 amino acids. Trimming cost V 6 bases and J 2 bases, with 6 bases left between them. In DNA, the CDR3 is TGCGCCAGCACTGTCGCTGGGGCCAACGTCCTGACTTTC. Translation: CASTVAGANVLTF.

This clonotype was picked up a small number of times. The chain carries TRBV4-1 and TRBJ1-2; a possible D gene is TRBD1 (6 bases). The CDR3 has 15 amino acids. Looked up from germline, CDR1 is MGHRA and CDR2 is YSYEKL. V was trimmed by 2 bases and J by 2 bases, leaving 12 bases between them. CDR3 sequence reads: CASSQPTGTNYGYTF. CDR3 nucleotides: TGCGCCAGCAGCCAACCAACAGGGACCAACTATGGCTACACCTTC.

The rearrangement joins TRBV7-9 to TRBJ2-7, with 7 bases fitting TRBD1. The CDR3 runs 15 residues. Germline CDR1 is SEHNR and CDR2 is FQNEAQ (reference sequence). V was clipped by 2 bases and J by 1 base; unmatched bases: 5. CDR3 residues: CASSLIGQDSYEQYF. CDR3 DNA sequence: TGTGCCAGCAGCTTAATTGGACAGGATTCCTACGAGCAGTACTTC.

About this clonotype itself: A much larger clone lies a single base off, so this may be a read error. This chain uses TRBV7-3 with TRBJ2-1; D call uncertain. Germline V gene data show CDR1 as SGHTA and CDR2 as FQGTGA. The ends were cut back, 3 bases at V and 10 bases at J, with 10 bases in the middle. This CDR3 has 12 residues. This CDR3 is CASSFRHREQFF. DNA for the CDR3: TGTGCCAGCAGCTTTAGGCACAGAGAGCAGTTCTTC.

This clonotype was detected many times. The chain employs TRBV5-1 and TRBJ2-7; D is perhaps TRBD1 (6 bases). The CDR3 length is 13 residues. V gave up 4 bases and J gave up 3 bases, with 11 bases separating them. Per germline, CDR1 SGHRS and CDR2 YFSETQ. Here the CDR3 reads CASSPETGYEQYF. CDR3 in DNA: TGCGCCAGCAGCCCAGAGACAGGCTACGAGCAGTACTTC.

This clonotype was recorded once. The V call is TRBV6-5, the J call TRBJ1-5; D unresolved. The CDR3 consists of 14 residues. V was pared by 0 bases and J by 7 bases, with 10 bases between. Germline values: CDR1 MNHEY, CDR2 SVGAGI. The CDR3 bases are TGTGCCAGCAGTTACTCGATGAGAAGGCAGCCCCAGCATTTT. Encoded protein: CASSYSMRRQPQHF.

This clonotype was recorded a few times. One junction end disagrees with the germline gene, perhaps due to a read error. The chain links TRBV5-1 to TRBJ2-2; 7 bases line up with TRBD1. The V gene's germline CDR1 is SGHRS and CDR2 YFSETQ. The CDR3 sequence is 15 residues long. The CDR3 loop reads CASSSQGANTGELFF. The CDR3 DNA reads TGTGCCAGCAGCTCTCAGGGGGCGAACACCGGGGAGCTGTTTTTT.

This clonotype has at least ten counts. The chain carries TRBV7-2 and TRBJ2-1, with 11 bases that match TRBD2. The germline CDR1 and CDR2 sequences are SGHTA and FQGNSA. The CDR3 is made up of 15 amino acids. The junction had 3 bases not matched to a gene; V was cut back by 0 bases and J by 8 bases. The CDR3 nucleotides read TGTGCCAGCAGCTTAGCAGTAGCGGGGGGGCATGAGCAGTTCTTC. Translation gives CASSLAVAGGHEQFF.

J is TRBJ1-2 and V is TRBV6-1; 8 positions match TRBD1. Germline V gives CDR1 MNHNS, CDR2 SASEGT. This CDR3 region has 13 residues. The junction had 8 bases not matched to a gene; V was cut back by 6 bases and J by 8 bases. The CDR3 sequence: CASRHDRGNGYTF. CDR3 in DNA: TGTGCCAGCAGACACGACAGGGGAAACGGCTACACCTTC.

There are many counts of this clonotype. Here the CDR3 DNA reads TGTGCCAGCAGCCGAGCGGTGCGGAATTACGAGCAGTACTTC. It translates to CASSRAVRNYEQYF. The chain links TRBV3-1 to TRBJ2-7, with D possibly matching TRBD2 (5 bases). Deletions cut 4 bases from V and 4 bases from J, with 14 bases between. The CDR3 has 14 residues. Germline values: CDR1 LGHDT, CDR2 YNNKEL (reference sequence).

This clonotype was picked up many times. J is TRBJ2-1 and V is TRBV30; TRBD1 might be the D (6 bases). The CDR3 extends over 12 amino acids. The V end lost 4 bases, the J end lost 6 bases, and 10 bases lay between the germline ends. The V gene's germline CDR1 is GTSNPN and CDR2 SVGIG (reference sequence). The CDR3, as DNA: TGTGCCTGGAACAGGGATGGCAATGAGCAGTTCTTC. Translating gives CAWNRDGNEQFF.

The rearrangement links TRBV12-3 or TRBV12-4 to TRBJ1-3; TRBD1 might be the D (5 bases). The CDR3 is 17 residues long. The ends were cut back, 2 bases at V and 2 bases at J, with 16 bases in the middle. The CDR3 DNA follows: TGTGCCAGCAGTTTATTTACAGGCTCGCGGGCTGGAAACACCATATATTTT. Its protein is CASSLFTGSRAGNTIYF.

This clonotype came up many times. V gene TRBV6-1 combines with J gene TRBJ2-1; D gene uncertain. This CDR3 is 12 amino acids long. The ends were cut back, 2 bases at V and 7 bases at J, with 6 bases in the middle. Germline V CDR1 and CDR2: MNHNS, SASEGT. CDR3 bases: TGTGCCAGCAGTGAAAGGGCGAATGAGCAGTTCTTC. Amino acids: CASSERANEQFF.

This chain joins TRBV12-3 or TRBV12-4 and TRBJ1-5; D unresolved. Trimming removed 0 bases at V and 4 bases at J, with 13 bases between. This CDR3 contains 16 residues. In nucleotides, the CDR3 is TGTGCCAGCAGTTTAGCGCTTGGGCAGGCTAATCAGCCCCAGCATTTT. It yields the protein CASSLALGQANQPQHF.

In its sample, this clonotype was seen many times. The chain has TRBV20-1 and TRBJ2-1; TRBD2 might be the D (6 bases). V was cut by 1 base and J by 6 bases, with 13 bases left in between. The CDR3 sequence is 14 residues long. Germline values: CDR1 DFQATT, CDR2 SNEGSKA (reference sequence). This CDR3 is CSARAGTSINEQFF. The CDR3 DNA sequence: TGCAGTGCTAGAGCTGGGACTTCCATCAATGAGCAGTTCTTC.

This clonotype was found a few times. V usage is TRBV27 and J usage is TRBJ2-2; TRBD1 matches at 11 bases. The ends lost 7 bases at V and 5 bases at J; junction bases unmatched: 6. There are 15 residues in the CDR3. Germline CDR1 MNHEY, CDR2 SMNVEV (reference sequence). This CDR3 reads CASKGQGALTGELFF. The CDR3 region has the DNA TGTGCCAGCAAAGGACAGGGGGCTTTAACCGGGGAGCTGTTTTTT.

This clonotype has a count of ten or more. The chain uses TRBV5-1 and TRBJ2-5; tentative D call: TRBD2 (6 bases). The CDR3 length is 16 residues. The V gene's germline CDR1 is SGHRS and CDR2 YFSETQ. The germline V and J ends were trimmed by 7 bases and 2 bases, with 21 bases remaining between them. CDR3 sequence: CASQPEEGRYQETQYF. For the CDR3, the DNA is TGCGCCAGCCAGCCTGAGGAGGGGAGGTATCAAGAGACCCAGTACTTC.

This clonotype appeared a few times. V is TRBV28 and J is TRBJ2-4, with 12 bases identical to TRBD2. V lost 4 bases and J lost 15; bases outside the gene matches: 10. CDR3 length equals 14 residues. Germline loops: CDR1 MDHEN, CDR2 SYDVKM. The DNA of the CDR3 is TGTGCCAGCAGTTATGGGGCTAGCGGGGGGGCCGCGTACTTC. It encodes CASSYGASGGAAYF.

This clonotype was recorded many times. The V call is TRBV28, the J call TRBJ2-1; 9 bases match TRBD2. Unmatched junction bases numbered 2, after V lost 2 bases and J lost 6 bases. Germline V CDR1 and CDR2: MDHEN, SYDVKM. The CDR3 sequence is 14 residues long. This CDR3 reads CASSLPSGVNEQFF. CDR3 sequence (DNA): TGTGCCAGCAGTTTACCTAGCGGGGTCAATGAGCAGTTCTTC.

This clonotype appeared many times. The chain has TRBV12-3 or TRBV12-4 and TRBJ2-3; D is perhaps TRBD1 or TRBD2 (5 bases each). Trimming took 5 bases from V and 5 from J, leaving 11 bases between them. This CDR3 region has 13 residues. CDR3 sequence: CASSRQRIDTQYF. The DNA of the CDR3 is TGTGCCAGCAGTCGACAGCGGATAGATACGCAGTATTTT.

This clonotype was seen many times. The chain has TRBV5-8 and TRBJ1-5, with D possibly being TRBD1 (5 bases). Germline-derived CDR1 and CDR2 are SGHTS and YDEGEE. CDR3 length: 16 residues. Trimming pared 4 bases from V and 1 base from J, leaving 15 bases between. CDR3 coding DNA: TGTGCCAGCAGCCCAAGCCGGGACCGAAGCAATCAGCCCCAGCATTTT. Its translation is CASSPSRDRSNQPQHF.

This clonotype was picked up many times. The chain is built from TRBV6-1 and TRBJ2-4, with D uncertain. Germline V gives CDR1 MNHNS, CDR2 SASEGT. The ends were cut back, 8 bases at V and 0 bases at J, with 17 bases in the middle. This CDR3 contains 16 residues. The CDR3 region is CASLPPNGLAKNIQYF. In DNA, the CDR3 is TGTGCCAGCCTCCCCCCAAACGGCTTAGCCAAAAACATTCAGTACTTC.

As to this clonotype: This may arise from a read error, as a much more abundant clone is one base away. The rearrangement joins TRBV3-1 to TRBJ2-7; perhaps TRBD1 as D (5 bases). The CDR3 has 14 residues. V was cut by 6 bases and J by 2 bases, with 14 bases left in between. The germline gives CDR1 LGHDT, CDR2 YNNKEL (reference sequence). The DNA of the CDR3 is TGTGCCAGCAGTCCTCCGACAGTAGCCTACGAGCAGTACTTC. Protein: CASSPPTVAYEQYF.

This clonotype was seen a handful of times. The V and J genes are TRBV28 and TRBJ2-5, with D perhaps matching TRBD2 (5 bases). This CDR3 is built from 14 residues. The V gene lost 4 bases and the J gene lost 5 bases, with 14 bases spanning the gap. Germline loops: CDR1 MDHEN, CDR2 SYDVKM. The DNA of the CDR3 is TGTGCCAGCAGTTCAGGACGGGATGCGGAGACCCAGTACTTC. Encoded protein: CASSSGRDAETQYF.

About this clonotype: A much larger clone is a single base away; this may be a read error. This chain links TRBV28 with TRBJ2-1, with TRBD2 as a possible D gene (6 bases). V was clipped by 5 bases and J by 1 base, with 12 bases between them. Germline CDR1 is MDHEN and CDR2 is SYDVKM. The CDR3 consists of 15 residues. CDR3 bases: TGTGCCAGCAGTGGCGCGGAGGGGTCCTACAATGAGCAGTTCTTC. This gives the protein CASSGAEGSYNEQFF.

This clonotype was observed a handful of times. The chain joins TRBV7-6 to TRBJ1-3; D is unresolved. Between the trimmed V and J ends, which lost 1 base and 2 bases, there was a span of 9 bases. Germline V gene sequence: CDR1 SGHVS, CDR2 FNYEAQ. The CDR3 is 15 amino acids. Here the CDR3 reads CASSLDAVPGNTIYF. DNA for the CDR3: TGTGCCAGCAGCTTAGATGCGGTTCCTGGAAACACCATATATTTT.

The chain is built from TRBV14 and TRBJ1-4; tentative D call: TRBD1 (5 bases). CDR1 is SGHDN and CDR2 is FVKESK in the germline V gene. The length of the CDR3 is 17 residues. The V end was cut by 2 bases, the J end by 7 bases, with 20 bases between. DNA of the CDR3: TGTGCCAGCAGCCAATTTTCACCGGGATCAGGGAGTGAAAAACTGTTTTTT. It translates to CASSQFSPGSGSEKLFF.